These 10 T cell receptor beta chains originate from one sample sequenced in a study of T cell clonality in common variable immunodeficiency (dated by TCRdb to about 2015). The library was built by means of the immunoSEQ multiplex PCR assay. TCRdb's version of the immuneACCESS table is confined to in-frame rearrangements and falls short of the full clone set. An unresolved V gene accounts for under half of the shortfall where checked; the remainder is of unknown origin. Listed for this sample are about 59,000 clones, none observed only a single time. Under 0.9% of the sample is in the top ten clones. Sequencing was carried out using peripheral blood mononuclear cells. The receptors here all came from a person between 18 and 69 years old in good health.

This clone occurred many times. The read comes to an end 3 residues before the CDR3 does, leaving the germline J gene to fill in the end. The rearrangement joins TRBV20-1 to TRBJ1-4; 7 bases are a match to TRBD1. CDR3 length equals 17 residues. J gave up 6 bases and V 4 bases, and 17 bases lay outside the gene matches. In germline, CDR1 is DFQATT, CDR2 SNEGSKA (reference sequence). The CDR3 DNA, read in part, is TGCAGTGCTAAAGGACAGGTAGCAAGGGCTTTGGATGAAAAA. Its protein is CSAKGQVARALDEK. The CDR3 in full is CSAKGQVARALDEKLFF.

This clone was observed many times. Coverage ceases 3 residues before the CDR3 finishes, and the germline J gene fills in the end. This sequence joins TRBV7-8 and TRBJ1-2; TRBD1 is a possible D gene (5 bases). Germline CDR1 reads SGHVS; CDR2 reads FQNEAQ. V was pared by 2 bases and J by 5 bases, with 15 bases between. There are 15 residues in the CDR3. The CDR3 bases that were read are TGTGCCAGCAGCTTATCGGCAGGGAAGAATTATGGC. Protein product: CASSLSAGKNYG. Given in full, the CDR3 is CASSLSAGKNYGYTF. Together with reference TRBV7-8 and TRBJ1-2, the CDR3 gives the full variable domain: GAGVSQSPRYKVAKRGQDVALRCDPISGHVSLFWYQQALGQGPEFLTYFQNEAQLDKSGLPSDRFFAERPEGSVSTLKIQRTQQEDSAVYLCASSLSAGKNYGYTFGSGTRLTVV.

This clone was seen at least ten times. The read ends 3 residues before the CDR3 terminus; that terminus is restored from the germline J gene. The V call is TRBV7-2, the J call TRBJ1-1; D is perhaps TRBD1 (5 bases). The CDR3 length is 13 residues. Per germline, CDR1 SGHTA and CDR2 FQGNSA. V gave up 7 bases and J gave up 0 bases, with 9 bases separating them. This CDR3 reads CASTLDMNTEAFF. CDR3 DNA, as far as it was read: TGTGCCAGCACCTTGGACATGAACACTGAA. Combining the CDR3 with reference TRBV7-2 and TRBJ1-1 gives the whole variable domain GAGVSQSPSNKVTEKGKDVELRCDPISGHTALYWYRQSLGQGLEFLIYFQGNSAPDKSGLPSDRFSAERTGGSVSTLTIQRTQQEDSAVYLCASTLDMNTEAFFGQGTRLTVV.

CDR3 DNA (partial): TGTGCCAGCAGCTTCCGACAGGGAAATGGT. Translation gives CASSFRQGNG. The entire CDR3 reads CASSFRQGNGQYF. The chain links TRBV7-2 to TRBJ2-4, with 7 bases fitting TRBD1. The sequenced fragment ends 3 residues before the CDR3 boundary, so the rest is inferred from the germline J gene. The CDR3 totals 13 residues. Germline lookup yields CDR1 SGHTA and CDR2 FQGNSA.

This clone was observed many times. This CDR3 reads CASSLGQGGEKLFF. The sequenced CDR3 bases are TGTGCCAGCAGCCTGGGGCAGGGGGGTGAAAAA. This chain joins TRBV7-9 and TRBJ1-4, with TRBD1 identical over 7 bases. With the read ending 3 residues before the CDR3 end, the germline J gene is used to fill in that end. Per germline, CDR1 SEHNR and CDR2 FQNEAQ (reference sequence). CDR3 length equals 14 residues. Trimming at V came to 5 bases and at J to 7 bases, leaving 7 bases not matched to a gene.

This clone was observed many times. The sequenced fragment ends 3 residues before the CDR3 boundary, so the rest is inferred from the germline J gene. The V and J genes are TRBV6-2 or TRBV6-3 and TRBJ2-1; D not resolved. The length of the CDR3 is 15 residues. CDR1 is MNHEY and CDR2 is SVGEGT in the germline V gene. The V end lost 2 bases, the J end lost 8 bases, and 16 bases lay between the germline ends. The covered CDR3 bases are TGTGCCAGCAGTTACGGTTCGTCGAAGAGCTATGAG. It is translated as CASSYGSSKSYE. The full CDR3 protein is CASSYGSSKSYEQFF.

Points on this clone: The sequence runs out 3 residues before the end of the CDR3; the remainder is reconstructed from the germline J gene. The chain combines TRBV7-9 with TRBJ1-2; no clear D. Per germline, CDR1 SEHNR and CDR2 FQNEAQ (reference sequence). The CDR3 contains 12 residues. The CDR3 DNA, read in part, is TGTGCCAGCAGCTCCAAGGCAGATACC. Encoded protein: CASSSKADT. The full CDR3 protein is CASSSKADTYTF.

This clone was seen more than once but under ten times. CDR3 in amino acids: CASKFEQEGEKLFF. Incomplete CDR3 DNA: TGTGCCAGCAAGTTTGAACAGGAGGGTGAAAAA. The rearrangement links TRBV2 to TRBJ1-4, with a possible D match to TRBD1 (5 bases). The read stops 3 residues short of the end of the CDR3; the missing end is completed from the germline J gene. The germline V gene encodes CDR1 SNHLY and CDR2 FYNNEI. CDR3 length equals 14 residues. V lost 7 bases and J lost 7, with 16 bases in between.

On this clone itself: The CDR3 goes on 3 residues after the read ends, and that part is filled in from the germline J gene. The chain carries TRBV6-1 and TRBJ1-2; D not resolved. In germline, CDR1 is MNHNS, CDR2 SASEGT. This CDR3 is 12 amino acids long. Here the CDR3 reads CASREFTDTYTF. CDR3 bases read: TGTGCCAGCAGAGAATTCACAGATACC.

This clone occurred many times. The CDR3 end falls 3 residues outside the read, so it is completed with the germline J gene. The J gene is TRBJ1-2, the V gene TRBV5-1, with 8 positions matching TRBD1. The CDR3 length is 14 residues. CDR1 and CDR2 (germline): SGHRS, YFSETQ. The CDR3 DNA, read in part, is TGCGCCAGCAGCTCAGGACAGGGCCGAGAGGGC. This translates into CASSSGQGREG. The complete CDR3 sequence is CASSSGQGREGYTF.